The 8 T cell receptor beta chains below were found in one sample sequenced in a study of liver allograft versus peripheral blood T cells (dated by TCRdb to the early 2020s). Background for the entire study: In liver transplant recipients, the study looked at T cell receptor repertoires in the peripheral blood and set them against the repertoires found within the transplanted livers.

Sequencer: Illumina MiSeq. TCRdb trimmed the raw reads at Q25, called clones with MiXCR and kept productive beta chains. Identical CDR3 proteins give one entry, which carries the most common genes and DNA. Recorded for this sample are about 7,900 distinct CDR3 sequences; over 15% of them occurred a single time. In total, the top ten clones hold roughly 26% of the sample. These receptors originate from a human patient who had a liver transplant. After a transplant, not all T cells may be the patient's own; some may come from the graft donor.

There are a few counts of this clonotype. The chain recombines TRBV7-9 with TRBJ1-4; 8 positions agree with TRBD1. This CDR3 region has 15 residues. The V segment lost 5 bases and the J segment 7 bases; nucleotides outside the gene matches: 9. Germline V lookup: CDR1 SEHNR, CDR2 FQNEAQ (reference sequence). CDR3 in amino acids: CASSPTGVWGEKLFF. In nucleotides, the CDR3 is TGTGCCAGCAGCCCGACAGGGGTTTGGGGTGAAAAACTGTTTTTT.

This clonotype has a handful of counts. The rearrangement links TRBV5-1 to TRBJ1-5, with TRBD1 as a possible D gene (5 bases). Trimming shortened V by 1 base and J by 2 bases, and 13 bases separated the two germline ends. CDR1 SGHRS and CDR2 YFSETQ come from the germline V gene. CDR3 length equals 16 residues. DNA of the CDR3: TGCGCCAGCAGCTTGACGACAGACAAAGGCAATCAGCCCCAGCATTTT. Translating it yields CASSLTTDKGNQPQHF.

This clonotype ranks as medium-sized. The chain recombines TRBV6-5 with TRBJ1-5; a weak D match, TRBD1 (6 bases). Germline loops: CDR1 MNHEY, CDR2 SVGAGI. This CDR3 is built from 13 residues. Trimming left V 9 bases short and J 3 bases short, with 12 bases between. The CDR3 region has the DNA TGTGCCAGTGCGACAGGCGACAATCAGCCCCAGCATTTT. As protein: CASATGDNQPQHF.

This clonotype is medium-sized by share. The V call is TRBV15, the J call TRBJ2-5; 8 nucleotides agree with TRBD1. CDR1 is LNHNV, CDR2 YYDKDF, per germline (reference sequence). The CDR3 length is 14 residues. The V segment lost 3 bases and the J segment 3 bases; nucleotides outside the gene matches: 3. CDR3 sequence: CATSSKTGEETQYF. Written as DNA, the CDR3 is TGTGCCACCAGCAGCAAGACAGGGGAAGAGACCCAGTACTTC.

The chain joins TRBV7-9 to TRBJ1-2, with TRBD1 matching 9 bases. Looked up from germline, CDR1 is SEHNR and CDR2 is FQNEAQ (reference sequence). The CDR3 sequence is 15 residues long. The V gene end was trimmed by 5 bases and the J gene end by 3 bases; junction bases not matched to a gene: 7. The CDR3 spells CASSTGTGLHYGYTF. CDR3 bases: TGTGCCAGCAGCACCGGGACAGGGCTACACTATGGCTACACCTTC.

There are a few counts of this clonotype. The chain employs TRBV6-5 and TRBJ2-7; D may match TRBD1 or TRBD2 (5 bases each). V was clipped by 0 bases and J by 2 bases, with 11 bases between them. The CDR3 consists of 15 residues. Looked up from germline, CDR1 is MNHEY and CDR2 is SVGAGI. The CDR3 loop is CASSYSEWDAYEQYF. The CDR3 DNA sequence: TGTGCCAGCAGTTACTCGGAGTGGGACGCCTACGAGCAGTACTTC.

The V gene is TRBV7-9, the J gene TRBJ1-5; 7 nucleotides line up with TRBD1. V shed 0 bases, J shed 2 bases, and the junction held 1 base outside the gene matches. The CDR3 runs to 15 residues. Per the germline V gene, CDR1 is SEHNR and CDR2 is FQNEAQ (reference sequence). As DNA, the CDR3 is TGTGCCAGCAGCTTAGCCGGACAGGGCAATCAGCCCCAGCATTTT. Translating it yields CASSLAGQGNQPQHF.

The table lists this clonotype with a few counts. This rearrangement joins TRBV6-1 to TRBJ2-3; 13 bases fit TRBD2. CDR1 MNHNS and CDR2 SASEGT come from the germline V gene. The J segment lost 4 bases and the V segment lost 2 bases, leaving 0 bases of the junction unmatched. This CDR3 has 15 amino acids. The CDR3 protein is CASSETSGGADTQYF. DNA of the CDR3: TGTGCCAGCAGTGAAACTAGCGGGGGGGCAGATACGCAGTATTTT.